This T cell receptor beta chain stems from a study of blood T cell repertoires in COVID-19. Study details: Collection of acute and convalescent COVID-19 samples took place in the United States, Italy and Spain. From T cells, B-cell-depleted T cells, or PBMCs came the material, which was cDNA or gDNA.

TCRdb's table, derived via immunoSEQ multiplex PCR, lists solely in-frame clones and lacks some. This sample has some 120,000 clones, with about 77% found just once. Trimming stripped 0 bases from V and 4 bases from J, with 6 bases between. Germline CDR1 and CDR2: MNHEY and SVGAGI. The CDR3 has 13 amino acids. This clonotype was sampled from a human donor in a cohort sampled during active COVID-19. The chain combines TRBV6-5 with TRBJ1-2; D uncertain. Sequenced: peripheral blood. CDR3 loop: CASSYSRAYGYTF. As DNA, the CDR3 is TGTGCCAGCAGTTACTCGCGGGCCTATGGCTACACCTTC.